These 15 T cell receptor beta chains were sequenced from one sample in a study of control samples from healthy donors and cancer patients. Using immunoSEQ multiplex PCR, the repertoire was profiled, and TCRdb retains in-frame clones only, with some absent. The sample shows around 51,000 clones, 88% of them seen only once. The source material was PBMCs. The receptors shown here come from a man aged 50-60 years with head and neck cancer.

This sequence joins TRBV20-1 and TRBJ1-2, with D tentatively TRBD1 (5 bases). V dropped 3 bases and J dropped 12 bases, with 14 bases sitting between them. Germline V gives CDR1 DFQATT, CDR2 SNEGSKA (reference sequence). CDR3 length equals 11 residues. CDR3 residues: CSASLDNGDTF. As DNA, the CDR3 is TGCAGTGCTAGTTTGGACAACGGGGACACCTTC.

The chain joins TRBV6-5 to TRBJ2-7; 10 positions match TRBD2. This CDR3 spans 14 amino acids. Germline assignment: CDR1 MNHEY and CDR2 SVGAGI. V lost 6 bases, J lost 4 bases, and 6 bases stayed unmatched. This chain's CDR3 is CASRSTSGVYEQYF. CDR3 in DNA: TGTGCCAGCAGAAGCACTAGCGGGGTATACGAGCAGTACTTC.

CDR3 amino acids: CASSYDRGQETQYF. The CDR3 DNA is TGTGCCAGCAGCTACGACAGGGGACAAGAGACCCAGTACTTC. This sequence joins TRBV3-1 (or the pseudogene TRBV3-2) and TRBJ2-5; TRBD1 matches 8 bases. CDR1 LGHDT and CDR2 YNNKEL come from the germline V gene (reference sequence). This CDR3 contains 14 residues. V was clipped by 5 bases and J by 2 bases; unmatched bases: 4.

This chain joins TRBV6-2 or TRBV6-3 and TRBJ1-2; the match to TRBD1 covers 10 bases. The junction had 6 bases not matched to a gene; V was cut back by 4 bases and J by 7 bases. The CDR3 is made up of 14 amino acids. Germline CDR1 and CDR2: MNHEY and SVGEGT. The CDR3 sequence is CASSFPGQGPGYTF. The CDR3 DNA is TGTGCCAGCAGTTTCCCGGGACAGGGGCCTGGCTACACCTTC.

DNA for the CDR3: TGTGCCAGTAGTAGGGAGGGTTCCAAAAACATTCAGTACTTC. Translated: CASSREGSKNIQYF. The chain uses TRBV19 and TRBJ2-4; 7 bases agree with TRBD2. The CDR3 runs 14 residues. V lost 4 bases, J lost 2 bases, and 2 bases stayed unmatched. Looked up from germline, CDR1 is LNHDA and CDR2 is SQIVND (reference sequence).

The rearrangement uses TRBV20-1 and TRBJ1-4; 9 bases map to TRBD1. V was clipped by 3 bases and J by 8 bases; unmatched bases: 7. The CDR3 runs 14 residues. The V gene's germline CDR1 is DFQATT and CDR2 SNEGSKA (reference sequence). The CDR3 loop reads CSASPQGAEEKLFF. For the CDR3, the DNA is TGCAGTGCTAGTCCACAGGGGGCCGAGGAAAAACTGTTTTTT.

The rearrangement links TRBV5-5 to TRBJ2-5; D ambiguous. Deletions cut 0 bases from V and 1 base from J, with 7 bases between. The CDR3 is made up of 14 amino acids. Per the germline V gene, CDR1 is SGHKS and CDR2 is YYEKEE (reference sequence). For the CDR3, the DNA is TGTGCCAGCAGCTTGGAAGTTTTCCAAGAGACCCAGTACTTC. Translating gives CASSLEVFQETQYF.

The chain uses TRBV7-3 and TRBJ1-5; 8 bases fit TRBD1. This CDR3 spans 17 amino acids. V was clipped by 2 bases and J by 11 bases; unmatched bases: 17. Germline V gives CDR1 SGHTA, CDR2 FQGTGA. The CDR3 DNA is TGTGCCAGCAGCTTAGAGCGACAGGGGCCCTTGAAATCAGCCCAGCATTTT. Its translation is CASSLERQGPLKSAQHF.

The rearrangement joins TRBV19 to TRBJ1-5; 8 bases fit TRBD1. The CDR3 consists of 16 residues. The germline V gene encodes CDR1 LNHDA and CDR2 SQIVND (reference sequence). Trimming at V came to 4 bases and at J to 2 bases, leaving 7 bases not matched to a gene. CDR3 sequence reads: CASSRGATGGNQPQHF. The CDR3 region has the DNA TGTGCCAGTAGTAGAGGGGCGACAGGGGGCAATCAGCCCCAGCATTTT.

V gene TRBV11-2 combines with J gene TRBJ1-1, with 7 nucleotides matching TRBD1. This CDR3 region has 15 residues. Germline V lookup: CDR1 SGHAT, CDR2 FQNNGV. V gave up 4 bases and J gave up 2 bases; unmatched junction bases: 7. This CDR3 reads CASSSGQPINTEAFF. The CDR3, as DNA: TGTGCCAGCAGCTCGGGACAGCCAATTAACACTGAAGCTTTCTTT.

The chain combines TRBV23-1 with TRBJ2-5, with 9 bases identical to TRBD1. TRBV23-1 counts as an open reading frame of uncertain function. Trimming cost V 2 bases and J 0 bases; bases outside gene matches: 1. CDR3 size: 15 residues. The chain's CDR3 is CASSQGTGNQETQYF. CDR3 nucleotide sequence: TGCGCCAGCAGTCAAGGGACAGGGAACCAAGAGACCCAGTACTTC.

The CDR3 DNA sequence: TGTGCCAGTAGCCTCATATGGACAGGGGGCTACCAAGAGACCCAGTACTTC. Its translation is CASSLIWTGGYQETQYF. This sequence joins TRBV19 and TRBJ2-5; 11 positions match TRBD1. V gave up 6 bases and J gave up 0 bases; unmatched junction bases: 9. CDR3 length equals 17 residues. Germline lookup yields CDR1 LNHDA and CDR2 SQIVND (reference sequence). Supplemented by reference TRBV19 and TRBJ2-5, the full variable domain reads DGGITQSPKYLFRKEGQNVTLSCEQNLNHDAMYWYRQDPGQGLRLIYYSQIVNDFQKGDIAEGYSVSREKKESFPLTVTSAQKNPTAFYLCASSLIWTGGYQETQYFGPGTRLLVL.

The chain has TRBV28 and TRBJ2-1, with D perhaps assigned TRBD1 or TRBD2 (6 bases each). The V end was cut by 7 bases, the J end by 0 bases, with 10 bases between. The CDR3 totals 14 residues. Looked up from germline, CDR1 is MDHEN and CDR2 is SYDVKM. CDR3 sequence reads: CASTKGGSYNEQFF. The CDR3 region has the DNA TGTGCCAGCACCAAGGGGGGCTCCTACAATGAGCAGTTCTTC. Looking up the rest from reference TRBV28 and TRBJ2-1 gives the full variable domain: DVKVTQSSRYLVKRTGEKVFLECVQDMDHENMFWYRQDPGLGLRLIYFSYDVKMKEKGDIPEGYSVSREKKERFSLILESASTNQTSMYLCASTKGGSYNEQFFGPGTRLTVL.

This sequence joins TRBV6-5 and TRBJ2-2, with D possibly being TRBD1 (7 bases). The germline V gene encodes CDR1 MNHEY and CDR2 SVGAGI. CDR3 size: 15 residues. V was trimmed by 6 bases and J by 4 bases, leaving 15 bases between them. DNA for the CDR3: TGTGCCAGCAGGAGGGGGCGCGGGATCACCGGGGAGCTGTTTTTT. Protein sequence: CASRRGRGITGELFF.

This chain uses TRBV28 with TRBJ1-2, with no clear D. This CDR3 has 13 residues. V was clipped by 6 bases and J by 4 bases, with 12 bases between them. Germline lookup yields CDR1 MDHEN and CDR2 SYDVKM. DNA of the CDR3: TGTGCCAGCAGGCCCACAGCGTCCTATGGCTACACCTTC. Protein product: CASRPTASYGYTF.